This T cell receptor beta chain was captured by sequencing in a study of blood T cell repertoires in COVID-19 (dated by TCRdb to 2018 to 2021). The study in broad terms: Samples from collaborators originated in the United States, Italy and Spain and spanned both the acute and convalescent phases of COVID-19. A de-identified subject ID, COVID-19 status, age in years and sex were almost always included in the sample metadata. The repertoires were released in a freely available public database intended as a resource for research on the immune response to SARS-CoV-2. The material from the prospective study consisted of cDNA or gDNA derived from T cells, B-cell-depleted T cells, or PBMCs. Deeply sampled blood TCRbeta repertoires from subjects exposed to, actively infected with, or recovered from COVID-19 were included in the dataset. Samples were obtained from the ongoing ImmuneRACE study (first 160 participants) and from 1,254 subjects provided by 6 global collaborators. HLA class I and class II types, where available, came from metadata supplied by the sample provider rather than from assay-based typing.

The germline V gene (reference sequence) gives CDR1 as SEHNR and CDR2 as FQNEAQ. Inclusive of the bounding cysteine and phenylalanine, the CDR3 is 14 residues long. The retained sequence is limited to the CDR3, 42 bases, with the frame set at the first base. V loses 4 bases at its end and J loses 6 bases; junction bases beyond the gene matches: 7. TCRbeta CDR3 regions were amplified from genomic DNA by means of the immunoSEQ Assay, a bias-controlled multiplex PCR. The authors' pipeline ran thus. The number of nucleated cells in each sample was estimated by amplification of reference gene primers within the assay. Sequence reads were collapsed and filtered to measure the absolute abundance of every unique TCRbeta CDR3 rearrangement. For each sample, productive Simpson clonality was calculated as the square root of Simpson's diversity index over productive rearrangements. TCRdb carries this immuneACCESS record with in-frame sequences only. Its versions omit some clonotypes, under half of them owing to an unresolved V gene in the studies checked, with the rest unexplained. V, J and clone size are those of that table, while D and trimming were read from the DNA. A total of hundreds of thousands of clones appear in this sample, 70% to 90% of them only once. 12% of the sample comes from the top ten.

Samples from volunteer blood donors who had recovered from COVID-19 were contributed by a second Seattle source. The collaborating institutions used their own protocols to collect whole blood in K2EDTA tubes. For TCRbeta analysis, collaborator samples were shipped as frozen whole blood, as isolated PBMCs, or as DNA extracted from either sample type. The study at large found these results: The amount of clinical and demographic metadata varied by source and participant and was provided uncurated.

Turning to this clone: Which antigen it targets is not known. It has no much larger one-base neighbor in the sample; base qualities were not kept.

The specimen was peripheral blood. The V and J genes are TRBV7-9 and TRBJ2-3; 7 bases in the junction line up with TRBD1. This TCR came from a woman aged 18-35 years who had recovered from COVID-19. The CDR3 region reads CASSYRQGFDTQYF. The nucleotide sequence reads TGTGCCAGCAGCTACAGACAGGGTTTTGATACGCAGTATTTT.